One and the same sample provided the 3 T cell receptor beta chains below, sequenced in a study of regulatory T cells in long-lasting Graves disease. Documented time point: newly diagnosed GD, antithyroid drugs for less than 3 months. Generation of the TCR library employed RNA extracted from PBMCs. Building the TCR beta libraries relied on iRepertoire HTBI primers, and CDR3 regions underwent Arm-PCR. TCRdb analysed the multiplex PCR reads with MiXCR anew, one entry per CDR3 protein. The repertoire consists of hundreds of thousands of distinct CDR3 sequences, with roughly 16% occurring once and the leading ten covering more than 10%. These data are also associated with another study on T cells in Graves' hyperthyroidism and ophthalmopathy.

Sequencing was performed on peripheral blood mononuclear cells (PBMCs), taken at new diagnosis, from a patient treated with antithyroid drugs. The source is a young man with Graves disease.

This clonotype was picked up a small number of times. This rearrangement joins TRBV27 to TRBJ1-4; D is ambiguous. The CDR3 consists of 14 residues. The germline gives CDR1 MNHEY, CDR2 SMNVEV (reference sequence). The V gene lost 5 bases and the J gene lost 5 bases, with 12 bases spanning the gap. The CDR3 here is CASSPGRMNEKLFF. CDR3 coding DNA: TGTGCCAGCAGTCCCGGACGGATGAATGAAAAACTGTTTTTT.

This clonotype was counted many times. The rearrangement uses TRBV20-1 and TRBJ2-3; 11 nucleotides agree with TRBD2. This CDR3 contains 19 residues. V shed 1 base, J shed 1 base, and the junction held 13 bases outside the gene matches. The germline CDR1 and CDR2 sequences are DFQATT and SNEGSKA (reference sequence). The CDR3 DNA sequence: TGCAGTGCTAGAGCCGCCGGACTAGCGGGCCCCCAGGGCACAGATACGCAGTATTTT. It translates to CSARAAGLAGPQGTDTQYF.

A word on this clonotype: A much larger clonotype is one base distant, so this may be a read error. The V and J genes are TRBV7-2 and TRBJ2-1; 7 nucleotides align to TRBD1. Germline CDR1 SGHTA, CDR2 FQGNSA. The CDR3 loop spans 14 amino acids. Unmatched junction bases numbered 10, after V lost 8 bases and J lost 6 bases. The DNA of the CDR3 is TGTGCCAGCGGCCGCCCGACAGGGATCAATGAGCAGTTCTTC. As protein: CASGRPTGINEQFF.